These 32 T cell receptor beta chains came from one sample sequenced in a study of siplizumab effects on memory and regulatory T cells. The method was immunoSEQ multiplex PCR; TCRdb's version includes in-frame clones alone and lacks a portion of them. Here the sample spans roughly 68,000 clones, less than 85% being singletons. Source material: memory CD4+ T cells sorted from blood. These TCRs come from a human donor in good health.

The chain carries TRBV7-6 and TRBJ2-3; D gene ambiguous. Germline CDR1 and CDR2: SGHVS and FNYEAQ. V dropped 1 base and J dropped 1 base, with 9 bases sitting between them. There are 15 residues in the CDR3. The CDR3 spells CASSLVGGGTDTQYF. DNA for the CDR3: TGTGCCAGCAGCTTAGTAGGTGGGGGCACAGATACGCAGTATTTT.

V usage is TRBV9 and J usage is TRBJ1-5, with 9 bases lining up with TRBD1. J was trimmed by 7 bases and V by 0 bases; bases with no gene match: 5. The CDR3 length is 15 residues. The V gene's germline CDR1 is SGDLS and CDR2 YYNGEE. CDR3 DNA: TGTGCCAGCAGCGTAGAGGGGACAGGGAACCAGCCCCAGCATTTT. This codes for CASSVEGTGNQPQHF.

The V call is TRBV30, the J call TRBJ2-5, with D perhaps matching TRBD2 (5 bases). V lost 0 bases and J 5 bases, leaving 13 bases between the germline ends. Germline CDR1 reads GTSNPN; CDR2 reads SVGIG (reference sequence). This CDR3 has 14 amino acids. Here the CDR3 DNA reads TGTGCCTGGAGTGTAGGTGGGAGTCTTGAGACCCAGTACTTC. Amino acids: CAWSVGGSLETQYF.

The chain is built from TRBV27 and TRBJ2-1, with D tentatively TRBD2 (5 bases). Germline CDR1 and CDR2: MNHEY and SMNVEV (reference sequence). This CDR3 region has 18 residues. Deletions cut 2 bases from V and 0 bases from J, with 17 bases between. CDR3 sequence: CASSLKGPSGVSYNEQFF. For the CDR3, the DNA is TGTGCCAGCAGTTTAAAGGGTCCGTCCGGGGTCTCCTACAATGAGCAGTTCTTC.

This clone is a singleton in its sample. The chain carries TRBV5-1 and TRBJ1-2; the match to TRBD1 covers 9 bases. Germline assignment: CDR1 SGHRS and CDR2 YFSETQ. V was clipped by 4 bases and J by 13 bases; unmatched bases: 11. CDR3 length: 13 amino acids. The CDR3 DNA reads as TGCGCCAGCAGCGTCCGGGACAGGGTACTTCTCACCTTC. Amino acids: CASSVRDRVLLTF.

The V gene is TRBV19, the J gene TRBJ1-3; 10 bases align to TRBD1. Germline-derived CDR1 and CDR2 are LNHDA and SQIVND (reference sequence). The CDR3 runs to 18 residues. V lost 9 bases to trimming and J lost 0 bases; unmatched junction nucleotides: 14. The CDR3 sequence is CASFTRPGQGSSGNTIYF. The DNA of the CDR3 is TGTGCCAGCTTCACCCGGCCGGGACAGGGGAGCTCTGGAAACACCATATATTTT.

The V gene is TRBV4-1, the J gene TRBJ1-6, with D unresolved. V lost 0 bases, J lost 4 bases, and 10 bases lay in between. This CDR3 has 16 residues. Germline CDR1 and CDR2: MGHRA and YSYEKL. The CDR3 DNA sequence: TGCGCCAGCAGCCAAGAACAGCCGCAGTATAATTCACCCCTCCACTTT. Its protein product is CASSQEQPQYNSPLHF.

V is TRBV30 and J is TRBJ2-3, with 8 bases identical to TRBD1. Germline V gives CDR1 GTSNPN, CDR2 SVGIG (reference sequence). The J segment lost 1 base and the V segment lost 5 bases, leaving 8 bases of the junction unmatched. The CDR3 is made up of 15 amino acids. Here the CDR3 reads CAWGTGTGRTDTQYF. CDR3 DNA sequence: TGTGCCTGGGGGACCGGGACAGGACGCACAGATACGCAGTATTTT. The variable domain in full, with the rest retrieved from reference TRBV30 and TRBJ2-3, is SQTIHQWPATLVQPVGSPLSLECTVEGTSNPNLYWYRQAAGRGLQLLFYSVGIGQISSEVPQNLSASRPQDRQFILSSKKLLLSDSGFYLCAWGTGTGRTDTQYFGPGTRLTVL.

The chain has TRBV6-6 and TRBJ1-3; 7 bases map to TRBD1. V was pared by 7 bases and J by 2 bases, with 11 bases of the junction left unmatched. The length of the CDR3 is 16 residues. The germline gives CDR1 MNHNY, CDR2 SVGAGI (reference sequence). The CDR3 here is CASIDRAMGPGNTIYF. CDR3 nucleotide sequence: TGTGCCAGCATTGACAGGGCTATGGGGCCTGGAAACACCATATATTTT.

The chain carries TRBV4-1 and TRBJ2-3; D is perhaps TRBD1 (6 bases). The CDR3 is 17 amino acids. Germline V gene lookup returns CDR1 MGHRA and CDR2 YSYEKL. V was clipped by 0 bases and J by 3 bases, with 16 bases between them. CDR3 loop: CASSQDPGQRPTDTQYF. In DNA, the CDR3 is TGCGCCAGCAGCCAAGATCCTGGACAGAGACCGACAGATACGCAGTATTTT.

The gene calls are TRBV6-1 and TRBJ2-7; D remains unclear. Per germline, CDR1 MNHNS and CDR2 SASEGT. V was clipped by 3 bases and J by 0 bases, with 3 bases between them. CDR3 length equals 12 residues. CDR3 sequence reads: CASSETSYEQYF. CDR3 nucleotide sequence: TGTGCCAGCAGTGAGACCTCCTACGAGCAGTACTTC.

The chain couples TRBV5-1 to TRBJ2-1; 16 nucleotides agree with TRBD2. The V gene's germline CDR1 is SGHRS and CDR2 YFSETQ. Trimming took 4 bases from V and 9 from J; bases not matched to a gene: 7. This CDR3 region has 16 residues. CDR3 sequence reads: CASSPSGTSGGAEQFF. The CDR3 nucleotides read TGCGCCAGCAGCCCCTCCGGGACTAGCGGGGGGGCTGAGCAGTTCTTC.

This CDR3 is CASSYPTGSTGELFF. DNA for the CDR3: TGCGCCAGCAGCTATCCGACAGGATCCACCGGGGAGCTGTTTTTT. The chain employs TRBV5-1 and TRBJ2-2, with D possibly matching TRBD1 (6 bases). Per germline, CDR1 SGHRS and CDR2 YFSETQ. The V and J ends lost 3 bases and 4 bases respectively, with 13 bases between them. The CDR3 spans 15 residues.

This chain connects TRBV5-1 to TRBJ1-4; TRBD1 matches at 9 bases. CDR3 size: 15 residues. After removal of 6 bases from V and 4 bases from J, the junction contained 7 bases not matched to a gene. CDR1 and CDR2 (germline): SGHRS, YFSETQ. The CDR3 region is CASTRDRGYNEKLFF. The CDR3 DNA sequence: TGCGCCAGCACCCGTGACAGGGGGTATAATGAAAAACTGTTTTTT.

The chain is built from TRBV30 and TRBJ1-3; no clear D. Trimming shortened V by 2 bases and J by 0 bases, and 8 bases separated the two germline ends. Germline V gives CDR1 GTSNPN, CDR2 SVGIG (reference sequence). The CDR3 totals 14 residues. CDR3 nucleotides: TGTGCCTGGAGTTCACCTCACTCTGGAAACACCATATATTTT. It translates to CAWSSPHSGNTIYF.

The CDR3 sequence is CSVGTGDGEQYF. The CDR3 nucleotides read TGCAGCGTTGGGACAGGCGATGGGGAGCAGTACTTC. The chain links TRBV29-1 to TRBJ2-7; 7 nucleotides line up with TRBD1. Germline V CDR1 and CDR2: SQVTM, ANQGSEA. This CDR3 is 12 amino acids long. With V trimmed by 4 bases and J by 7 bases, 7 bases remained unmatched.

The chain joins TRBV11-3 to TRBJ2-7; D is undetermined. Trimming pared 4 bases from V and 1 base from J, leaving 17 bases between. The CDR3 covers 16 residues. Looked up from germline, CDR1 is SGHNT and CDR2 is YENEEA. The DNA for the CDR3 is TGTGCCAGCAGCTCTCGTACTGGGGAAAGGTCCTACGAGCAGTACTTC. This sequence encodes CASSSRTGERSYEQYF.

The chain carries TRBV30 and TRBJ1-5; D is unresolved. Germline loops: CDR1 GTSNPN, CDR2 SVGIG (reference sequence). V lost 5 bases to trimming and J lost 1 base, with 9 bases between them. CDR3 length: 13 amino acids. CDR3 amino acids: CAWDTGSNQPQHF. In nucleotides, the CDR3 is TGTGCCTGGGACACCGGCAGCAATCAGCCCCAGCATTTT.

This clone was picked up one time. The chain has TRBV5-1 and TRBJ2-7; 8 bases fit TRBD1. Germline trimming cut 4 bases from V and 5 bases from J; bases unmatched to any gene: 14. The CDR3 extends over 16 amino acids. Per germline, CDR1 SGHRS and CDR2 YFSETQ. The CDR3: CASSRDGTGRTDEQYF. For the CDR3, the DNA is TGCGCCAGCAGCCGGGATGGGACAGGTAGGACCGACGAGCAGTACTTC.

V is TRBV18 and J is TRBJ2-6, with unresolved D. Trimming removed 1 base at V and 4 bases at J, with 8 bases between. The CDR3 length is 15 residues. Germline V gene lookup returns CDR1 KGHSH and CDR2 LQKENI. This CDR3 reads CASSPQGPGANVLTF. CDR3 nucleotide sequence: TGTGCCAGCTCACCACAGGGTCCCGGGGCCAACGTCCTGACTTTC.

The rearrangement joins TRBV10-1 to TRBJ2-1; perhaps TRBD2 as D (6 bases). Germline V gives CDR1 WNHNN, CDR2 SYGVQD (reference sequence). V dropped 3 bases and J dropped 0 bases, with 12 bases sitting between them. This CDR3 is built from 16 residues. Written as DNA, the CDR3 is TGCGCCAGCAGTGATCCTGTGGGGGGCTCCTACAATGAGCAGTTCTTC. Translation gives CASSDPVGGSYNEQFF.

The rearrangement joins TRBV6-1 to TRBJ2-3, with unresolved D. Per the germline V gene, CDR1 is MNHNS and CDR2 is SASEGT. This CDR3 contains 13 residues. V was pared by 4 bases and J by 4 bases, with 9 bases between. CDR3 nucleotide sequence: TGTGCCAGCAGTGCCCGCGATGCAGATACGCAGTATTTT. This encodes CASSARDADTQYF.

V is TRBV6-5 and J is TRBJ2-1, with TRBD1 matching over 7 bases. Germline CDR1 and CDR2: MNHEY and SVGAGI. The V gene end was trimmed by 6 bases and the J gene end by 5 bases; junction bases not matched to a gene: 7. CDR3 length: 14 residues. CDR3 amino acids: CASRLTGQNNEQFF. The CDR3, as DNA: TGTGCCAGCAGACTCACGGGACAGAACAATGAGCAGTTCTTC.

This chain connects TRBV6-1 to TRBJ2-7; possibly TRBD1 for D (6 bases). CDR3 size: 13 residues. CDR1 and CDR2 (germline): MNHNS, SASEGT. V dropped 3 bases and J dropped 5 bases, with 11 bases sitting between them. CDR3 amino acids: CASSDWDIHEQYF. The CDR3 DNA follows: TGTGCCAGCAGTGATTGGGACATCCACGAGCAGTACTTC.

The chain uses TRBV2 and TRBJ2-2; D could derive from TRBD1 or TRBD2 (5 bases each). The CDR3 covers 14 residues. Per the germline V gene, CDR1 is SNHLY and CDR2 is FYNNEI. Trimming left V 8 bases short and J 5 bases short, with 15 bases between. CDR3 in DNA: TGTGCCAGCCGGCCAGGGAGAAAGACCGGGGAGCTGTTTTTT. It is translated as CASRPGRKTGELFF.

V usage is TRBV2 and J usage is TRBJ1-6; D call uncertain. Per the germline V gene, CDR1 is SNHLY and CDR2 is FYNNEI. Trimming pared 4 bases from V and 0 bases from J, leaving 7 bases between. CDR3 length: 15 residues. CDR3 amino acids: CASSVATSYNSPLHF. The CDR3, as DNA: TGTGCCAGCAGTGTGGCCACCTCCTATAATTCACCCCTCCACTTT.

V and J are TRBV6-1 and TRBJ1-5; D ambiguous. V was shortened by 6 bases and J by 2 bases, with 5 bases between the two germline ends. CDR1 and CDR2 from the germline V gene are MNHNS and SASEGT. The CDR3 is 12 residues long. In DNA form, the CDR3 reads TGTGCCAGCAGGAAGGGCAATCAGCCCCAGCATTTT. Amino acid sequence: CASRKGNQPQHF.

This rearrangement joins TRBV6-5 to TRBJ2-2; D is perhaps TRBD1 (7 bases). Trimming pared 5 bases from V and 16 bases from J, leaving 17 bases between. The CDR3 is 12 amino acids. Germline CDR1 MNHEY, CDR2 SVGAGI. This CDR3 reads CASSELTGTRFF. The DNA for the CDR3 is TGTGCCAGCAGTGAATTGACAGGGACTCGGTTTTTT.

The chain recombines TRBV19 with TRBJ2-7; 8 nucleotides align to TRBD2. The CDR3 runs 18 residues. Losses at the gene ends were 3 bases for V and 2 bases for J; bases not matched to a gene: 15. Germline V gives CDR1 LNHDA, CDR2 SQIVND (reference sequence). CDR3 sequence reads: CASSIGRGGRSLPYEQYF. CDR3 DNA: TGTGCCAGTAGTATCGGTCGGGGGGGCCGCAGTCTACCCTACGAGCAGTACTTC.

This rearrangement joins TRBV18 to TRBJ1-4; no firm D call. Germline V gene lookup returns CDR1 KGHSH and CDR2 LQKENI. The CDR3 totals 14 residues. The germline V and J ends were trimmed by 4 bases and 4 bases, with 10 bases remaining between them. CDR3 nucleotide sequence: TGTGCCAGCTCACGGGCACAGCTTAATGAAAAACTGTTTTTT. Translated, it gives CASSRAQLNEKLFF. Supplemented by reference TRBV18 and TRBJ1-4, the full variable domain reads NAGVMQNPRHLVRRRGQEARLRCSPMKGHSHVYWYRQLPEEGLKFMVYLQKENIIDESGMPKERFSAEFPKEGPSILRIQQVVRGDSAAYFCASSRAQLNEKLFFGSGTQLSVL.

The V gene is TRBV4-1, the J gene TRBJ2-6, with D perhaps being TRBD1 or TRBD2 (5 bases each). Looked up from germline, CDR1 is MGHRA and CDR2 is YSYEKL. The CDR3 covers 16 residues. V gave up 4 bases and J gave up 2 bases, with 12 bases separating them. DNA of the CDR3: TGCGCCAGCAGCCTTGCCGGGGCGGCTGGGGCCAACGTCCTGACTTTC. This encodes CASSLAGAAGANVLTF.

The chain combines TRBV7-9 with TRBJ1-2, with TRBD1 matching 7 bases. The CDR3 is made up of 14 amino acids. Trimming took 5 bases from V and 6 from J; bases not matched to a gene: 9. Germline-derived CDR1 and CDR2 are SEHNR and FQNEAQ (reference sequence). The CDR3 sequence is CASSPTTGVHGYTF. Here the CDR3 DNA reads TGTGCCAGCAGCCCTACTACAGGGGTCCATGGCTACACCTTC. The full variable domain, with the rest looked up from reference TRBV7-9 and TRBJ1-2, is DTGVSQNPRHKITKRGQNVTFRCDPISEHNRLYWYRQTLGQGPEFLTYFQNEAQLEKSRLLSDRFSAERPKGSFSTLEIQRTEQGDSAMYLCASSPTTGVHGYTFGSGTRLTVV.